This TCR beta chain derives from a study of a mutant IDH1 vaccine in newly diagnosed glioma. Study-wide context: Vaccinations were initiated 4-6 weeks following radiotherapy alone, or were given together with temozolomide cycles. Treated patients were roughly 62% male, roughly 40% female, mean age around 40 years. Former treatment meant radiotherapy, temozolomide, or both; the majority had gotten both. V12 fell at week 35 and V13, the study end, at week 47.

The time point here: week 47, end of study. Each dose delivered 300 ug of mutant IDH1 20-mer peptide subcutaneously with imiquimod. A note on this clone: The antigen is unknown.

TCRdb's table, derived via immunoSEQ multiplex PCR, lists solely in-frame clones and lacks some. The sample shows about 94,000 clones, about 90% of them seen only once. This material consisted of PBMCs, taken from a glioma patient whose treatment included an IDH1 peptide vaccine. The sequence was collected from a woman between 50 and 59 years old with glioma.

The CDR3, as DNA: TGTGCCAGCAGCGTAGGTGTAGGGAACTATGGCTACACCTTC. This translates into CASSVGVGNYGYTF. V gene TRBV9 combines with J gene TRBJ1-2; no firm D call. CDR3 size: 14 residues. Germline CDR1 reads SGDLS; CDR2 reads YYNGEE. Trimming cost V 0 bases and J 2 bases, with 8 bases left between them.